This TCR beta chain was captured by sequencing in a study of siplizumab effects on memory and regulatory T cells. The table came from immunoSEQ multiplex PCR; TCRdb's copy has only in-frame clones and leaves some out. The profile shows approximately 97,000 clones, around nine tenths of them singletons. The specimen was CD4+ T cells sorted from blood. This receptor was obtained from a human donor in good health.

CDR3 in DNA: TGTGCCAGTAGTCTCCGGGACAGGGACAACAATGAGCAGTTCTTC. Translation: CASSLRDRDNNEQFF. J is TRBJ2-1 and V is TRBV19, with TRBD1 matching over 9 bases. CDR1 LNHDA and CDR2 SQIVND come from the germline V gene (reference sequence). The CDR3 extends over 15 amino acids. Trimming cost V 5 bases and J 5 bases; bases outside gene matches: 7.